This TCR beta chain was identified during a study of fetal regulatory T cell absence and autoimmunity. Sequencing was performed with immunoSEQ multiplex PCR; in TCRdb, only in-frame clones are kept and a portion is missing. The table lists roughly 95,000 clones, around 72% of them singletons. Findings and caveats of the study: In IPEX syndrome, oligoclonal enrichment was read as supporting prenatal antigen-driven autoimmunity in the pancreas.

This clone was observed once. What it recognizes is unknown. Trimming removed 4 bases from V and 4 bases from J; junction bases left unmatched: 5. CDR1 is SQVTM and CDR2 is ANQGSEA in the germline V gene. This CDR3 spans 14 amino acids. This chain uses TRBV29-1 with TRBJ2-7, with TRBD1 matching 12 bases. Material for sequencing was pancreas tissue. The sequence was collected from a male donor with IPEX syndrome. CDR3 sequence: CSVAGTGGSYEQYF. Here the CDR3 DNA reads TGCAGCGTTGCCGGGACAGGGGGCTCTTACGAGCAGTACTTC.